The 20 T cell receptor beta chains below come from one sample, sequenced in a study of long-term antiretroviral therapy in people with HIV. Runs used v3.0 of the immunoSEQ assay and were done at survey level. The data were produced by immunoSEQ multiplex PCR, yet TCRdb's version contains in-frame clones alone and is incomplete. The sample contains about 33,000 clones, roughly 80% of which appear only once. Sequenced here: unsorted PBMCs, sampled 2 years after starting antiretroviral therapy. Every receptor here comes from a woman between 45 and 60 years old with HIV.

This chain uses TRBV5-1 with TRBJ2-5; TRBD2 matches at 9 bases. The CDR3 totals 16 residues. V was pared by 4 bases and J by 2 bases, with 9 bases of the junction left unmatched. The germline V gene has CDR1 SGHRS and CDR2 YFSETQ. CDR3 protein: CASSPTSSGGQETQYF. The CDR3 DNA follows: TGCGCCAGCAGCCCTACTTCCAGCGGGGGGCAAGAGACCCAGTACTTC. Together with reference TRBV5-1 and TRBJ2-5, the CDR3 gives the full variable domain: KAGVTQTPRYLIKTRGQQVTLSCSPISGHRSVSWYQQTPGQGLQFLFEYFSETQRNKGNFPGRFSGRQFSNSRSEMNVSTLELGDSALYLCASSPTSSGGQETQYFGPGTRLLVL.

This clone was detected once. The V call is TRBV19, the J call TRBJ1-5; the D gene is possibly TRBD1 (5 bases). The CDR3 length is 16 residues. V dropped 3 bases and J dropped 0 bases, with 12 bases sitting between them. The germline V gene has CDR1 LNHDA and CDR2 SQIVND (reference sequence). The CDR3 protein is CASSIRAGNSNQPQHF. The CDR3 region has the DNA TGTGCCAGTAGTATTCGGGCAGGGAATAGCAATCAGCCCCAGCATTTT.

This chain joins TRBV29-1 and TRBJ1-1; perhaps TRBD1 as D (6 bases). V was shortened by 1 base and J by 1 base, with 10 bases between the two germline ends. CDR3 length: 14 amino acids. CDR1 is SQVTM, CDR2 ANQGSEA, per germline. The CDR3 DNA sequence: TGCAGCGTTGAAGTGCAGGGGACGAACACTGAAGCTTTCTTT. Protein: CSVEVQGTNTEAFF.

V usage is TRBV2 and J usage is TRBJ2-2; 9 bases match TRBD2. CDR1 is SNHLY, CDR2 FYNNEI, per germline. V dropped 5 bases and J dropped 4; count of bases not matched to a gene: 5. The CDR3 has 15 amino acids. CDR3 in amino acids: CASSSGGGATGELFF. Written as DNA, the CDR3 is TGTGCCAGCAGTAGTGGCGGGGGGGCCACCGGGGAGCTGTTTTTT.

This clone was seen a handful of times. The chain carries TRBV7-9 and TRBJ2-2, with 13 bases lining up with TRBD2. The ends lost 8 bases at V and 4 bases at J; junction bases unmatched: 4. The length of the CDR3 is 15 residues. Germline assignment: CDR1 SEHNR and CDR2 FQNEAQ (reference sequence). Written as DNA, the CDR3 is TGTGCCAGCGCTGGACTAGCGGGGGTCACCGGGGAGCTGTTTTTT. Protein: CASAGLAGVTGELFF.

The J gene is TRBJ2-3, the V gene TRBV11-1; D might be TRBD2 (6 bases). The germline V gene has CDR1 SGHAT and CDR2 FQDESV (reference sequence). The V end lost 1 base, the J end lost 3 bases, and 8 bases lay between the germline ends. The CDR3 runs 14 residues. The CDR3 bases are TGTGCCAGCAGCTTAGTGGGAGGAACAGATACGCAGTATTTT. It codes for CASSLVGGTDTQYF.

This chain connects TRBV19 to TRBJ2-7; TRBD1 matches at 7 bases. Germline CDR1 and CDR2: LNHDA and SQIVND (reference sequence). The CDR3 is 13 amino acids. The V gene end was trimmed by 7 bases and the J gene end by 3 bases; junction bases not matched to a gene: 6. CDR3 loop: CASMRTGIYEQYV. The CDR3 DNA is TGTGCCAGTATGAGGACAGGCATCTACGAGCAGTACGTC.

The chain employs TRBV30 and TRBJ1-2; D call uncertain. CDR1 is GTSNPN, CDR2 SVGIG, per germline (reference sequence). V was cut by 3 bases and J by 3 bases, with 8 bases left in between. There are 12 residues in the CDR3. Written as DNA, the CDR3 is TGTGCCTGGAGGCAAGGCTACTATGGCTACACCTTC. This codes for CAWRQGYYGYTF.

V and J are TRBV21-1 and TRBJ1-2. TRBV21-1 is an annotated pseudogene. The CDR3 is 16 residues long. The CDR3 loop reads CASSKFPHPGRLGYTF. In DNA, the CDR3 is TGTGCCAGCAGCAAGTTCCCCCACCCGGGACGGCTCGGCTACACCTTC.

This clone was observed a single time. The chain employs TRBV28 and TRBJ1-3; D uncertain. Trimming cost V 4 bases and J 6 bases, with 10 bases left between them. The CDR3 is 13 residues long. Germline V lookup: CDR1 MDHEN, CDR2 SYDVKM. CDR3 sequence: CASSSLQENTIYF. In DNA form, the CDR3 reads TGTGCCAGCAGTTCTTTACAAGAAAACACCATATATTTT.

In its sample, this clone was seen once. The chain employs TRBV5-1 and TRBJ2-5; D ambiguous. CDR3 length: 13 amino acids. Trimming removed 0 bases from V and 3 bases from J, with 6 bases in between. Germline CDR1 SGHRS, CDR2 YFSETQ. Written as DNA, the CDR3 is TGCGCCAGCAGCTTGGGTAGGGAAGAGACCCAGTACTTC. Protein sequence: CASSLGREETQYF.

The gene calls are TRBV6-1 and TRBJ2-3; D remains ambiguous. Trimming removed 11 bases at V and 1 base at J, with 7 bases between. The CDR3 is made up of 11 amino acids. Germline V gene lookup returns CDR1 MNHNS and CDR2 SASEGT. CDR3 sequence: CAAGRTDTQYF. The DNA for the CDR3 is TGTGCCGCCGGGCGCACAGATACGCAGTATTTT.

The genes are TRBV2 and TRBJ1-4; a possible D gene is TRBD1 (6 bases). This CDR3 has 14 residues. Trimming removed 5 bases from V and 3 bases from J, with 10 bases in between. The germline CDR1 and CDR2 sequences are SNHLY and FYNNEI. CDR3: CASSPRGANEKLFF. The CDR3 bases are TGTGCCAGCAGTCCTAGGGGGGCTAATGAAAAACTGTTTTTT.

This clone was observed a few times. The chain combines TRBV7-9 with TRBJ1-6; D call uncertain. The CDR3 is 11 residues long. Germline V gene data show CDR1 as SEHNR and CDR2 as FQNEAQ (reference sequence). V lost 5 bases, J lost 6 bases, and 2 bases lay in between. The CDR3, as DNA: TGTGCCAGCAGCCCTAATTCACCCCTCCACTTT. Amino acids: CASSPNSPLHF.

The V call is TRBV5-1, the J call TRBJ1-5; D not resolved. The V gene's germline CDR1 is SGHRS and CDR2 YFSETQ. This CDR3 region has 14 residues. Trimming removed 4 bases at V and 4 bases at J, with 12 bases between. The CDR3: CASSPQSRNQPQHF. CDR3 nucleotide sequence: TGCGCCAGCAGCCCTCAATCGAGGAATCAGCCCCAGCATTTT. The whole variable domain, filled in from reference TRBV5-1 and TRBJ1-5, reads KAGVTQTPRYLIKTRGQQVTLSCSPISGHRSVSWYQQTPGQGLQFLFEYFSETQRNKGNFPGRFSGRQFSNSRSEMNVSTLELGDSALYLCASSPQSRNQPQHFGDGTRLSIL.

The V gene is TRBV7-8, the J gene TRBJ2-7, with 8 nucleotides matching TRBD2. V was pared by 5 bases and J by 0 bases, with 18 bases of the junction left unmatched. The CDR3 is made up of 19 amino acids. CDR1 and CDR2 (germline): SGHVS, FQNEAQ. In DNA, the CDR3 is TGTGCCAGCAGCCATCACCCGGGACTAGAGCCATATGGCTCCTACGAGCAGTACGTC. Protein: CASSHHPGLEPYGSYEQYV.

This clone was counted a single time. CDR3: CASSDLRRLASTDTQYF. The CDR3 nucleotides are TGTGCCAGCAGTGATCTAAGGAGGTTGGCTAGCACAGATACGCAGTATTTT. The chain employs TRBV2 and TRBJ2-3; possible D gene TRBD2, 5 bases. CDR1 is SNHLY, CDR2 FYNNEI, per germline. There are 17 residues in the CDR3. V shed 3 bases and J shed 0 bases, with 16 bases lying between them. Variable domain in full (rest from reference TRBV2 and TRBJ2-3): EPEVTQTPSHQVTQMGQEVILRCVPISNHLYFYWYRQILGQKVEFLVSFYNNEISEKSEIFDDQFSVERPDGSNFTLKIRSTKLEDSAMYFCASSDLRRLASTDTQYFGPGTRLTVL.

CDR3 sequence: CASSLFGGGVETQYF. The DNA of the CDR3 is TGTGCCAGCAGCTTGTTTGGCGGGGGCGTAGAGACCCAGTACTTC. The chain couples TRBV5-6 to TRBJ2-5; a weak D match, TRBD2 (7 bases). From germline, CDR1 is SGHDT and CDR2 YYEEEE. This CDR3 has 15 residues. Between the trimmed V and J ends, which lost 1 base and 4 bases, there was a span of 14 bases.

The chain links TRBV12-5 to TRBJ2-3; 10 nucleotides align to TRBD2. Germline values: CDR1 LGHNT, CDR2 FRNRAP. CDR3 length: 15 amino acids. V lost 6 bases and J lost 2; bases outside the gene matches: 5. The chain's CDR3 is CASGSGTSVTDTQYF. CDR3 sequence (DNA): TGTGCTAGTGGCTCCGGGACTAGCGTCACAGATACGCAGTATTTT.

This rearrangement joins TRBV4-1 to TRBJ2-6; 8 bases agree with TRBD1. The germline V gene encodes CDR1 MGHRA and CDR2 YSYEKL. V lost 4 bases and J lost 0; bases outside the gene matches: 8. CDR3 length equals 18 residues. The CDR3 DNA sequence: TGCGCCAGCAGCCCGAGGACAGGGCCCTTCTCTGGGGCCAACGTCCTGACTTTC. This gives the protein CASSPRTGPFSGANVLTF.